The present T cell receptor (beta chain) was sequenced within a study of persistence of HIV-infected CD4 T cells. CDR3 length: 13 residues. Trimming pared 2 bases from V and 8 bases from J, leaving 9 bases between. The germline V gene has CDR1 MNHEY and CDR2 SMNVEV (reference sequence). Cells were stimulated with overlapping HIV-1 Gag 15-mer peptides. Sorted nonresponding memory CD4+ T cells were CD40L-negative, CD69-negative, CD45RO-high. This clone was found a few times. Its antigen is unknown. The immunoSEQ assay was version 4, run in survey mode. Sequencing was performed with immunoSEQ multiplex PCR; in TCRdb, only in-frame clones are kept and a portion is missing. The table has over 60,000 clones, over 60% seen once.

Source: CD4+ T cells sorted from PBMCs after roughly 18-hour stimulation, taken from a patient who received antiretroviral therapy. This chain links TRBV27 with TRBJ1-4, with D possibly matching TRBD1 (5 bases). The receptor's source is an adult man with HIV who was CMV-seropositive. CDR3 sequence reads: CASSLNRREKLFF. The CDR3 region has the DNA TGTGCCAGCAGTTTAAACAGGCGGGAAAAACTGTTTTTT.